Listed here is a single T cell receptor beta chain. Its antigen is not known. As for treatment: approximately nine-day PBMC culture with coronavirus spike peptide pools or control peptides (ViraFEST assay). The CDR3 sequence is 17 residues long. Germline V gene sequence: CDR1 SGHTA, CDR2 FQGNSA. Between the trimmed V and J ends, which lost 6 bases and 9 bases, there was a span of 26 bases. Cultured CD4+ T cell DNA underwent sequencing with the Oncomine TCR Beta short-read assay. TCRdb processed the PCR reads anew with MiXCR; each CDR3 protein has one entry. This sample has fewer than 20,000 distinct CDR3 sequences; about 42% occur once, and the top ten carry less than 25%. The sample is drawn from a study of vaccination and CD4 T cells after COVID-19.

The chain uses TRBV7-2 and TRBJ2-2; perhaps TRBD2 as D (6 bases). The sequenced sample was cultured CD4+ T cells from blood. The TCR originated in a human donor with COVID-19. CDR3 DNA sequence: TGTGCCAGCAGGCCAGTGCCTGGGACTCCATCCGGCTGGGAGCTGTTTTTT. It codes for CASRPVPGTPSGWELFF. Using reference TRBV7-2 and TRBJ2-2 for the parts outside the CDR3, the full variable domain is GAGVSQSPSNKVTEKGKDVELRCDPISGHTALYWYRQSLGQGLEFLIYFQGNSAPDKSGLPSDRFSAERTGGSVSTLTIQRTQQEDSAVYLCASRPVPGTPSGWELFFGEGSRLTVL.